The 6 T cell receptor beta chains reported below all come from one sample, sequenced in a study of CD8 T cells in ankylosing spondylitis. TCRdb reanalysed the 5' RACE reads using MiXCR and keeps one entry per CDR3 protein. The sample consists of a few hundred thousand distinct CDR3 sequences, about 18% of them appearing once. Input material: blood, either unsorted or a sorted T cell fraction (not recorded which). The origin of the receptors is a male donor with ankylosing spondylitis or in good health (not recorded which).

This clonotype was counted between two and nine times. This chain uses TRBV29-1 with TRBJ2-4; tentatively, D is TRBD2 (5 bases). This CDR3 comprises 13 residues. V dropped 5 bases and J dropped 8 bases, with 16 bases sitting between them. Germline V gene sequence: CDR1 SQVTM, CDR2 ANQGSEA. The CDR3 DNA is TGCAGCGTTATGGACGGCCAAGCGGACATTCAGTACTTC. Residues: CSVMDGQADIQYF.

This clonotype was detected only a few times. This rearrangement joins TRBV10-2 to TRBJ2-7; no definite D call. The CDR3 contains 16 residues. Germline CDR1 reads WSHSY; CDR2 reads SAAADI. V lost 2 bases to trimming and J lost 1 base, with 15 bases between them. This CDR3 reads CASSEPTDRPSYEQYF. In DNA form, the CDR3 reads TGCGCCAGCAGTGAGCCCACGGACCGCCCTTCCTACGAGCAGTACTTC.

This clonotype has a count of ten or more. The chain has TRBV27 and TRBJ1-2; TRBD1 is a possible D gene (5 bases). This CDR3 contains 13 residues. Trimming removed 4 bases from V and 3 bases from J, with 9 bases in between. Germline assignment: CDR1 MNHEY and CDR2 SMNVEV (reference sequence). CDR3 nucleotides: TGTGCCAGCAGTTACGGACAAGACTATGGCTACACCTTC. Amino acid sequence: CASSYGQDYGYTF.

This chain connects TRBV27 to TRBJ2-6; D may be TRBD1 or TRBD2 (5 bases each). CDR1 is MNHEY, CDR2 SMNVEV, per germline (reference sequence). The CDR3 is 20 amino acids. Between the trimmed V and J ends, which lost 2 bases and 0 bases, there was a span of 20 bases. CDR3 in DNA: TGTGCCAGCAGTTTAAAGACAAGACCGGGACGGCACTCTGGGGCCAACGTCCTGACTTTC. Translation gives CASSLKTRPGRHSGANVLTF.

The chain joins TRBV11-2 to TRBJ2-1, with 7 bases matching TRBD2. This CDR3 contains 17 residues. The germline V gene encodes CDR1 SGHAT and CDR2 FQNNGV. After removal of 1 base from V and 6 bases from J, the junction contained 12 bases not matched to a gene. The CDR3 protein is CASSLGGVAGAGNEQFF. The CDR3 coding sequence is TGTGCCAGCAGCTTAGGGGGTGTGGCGGGAGCGGGCAATGAGCAGTTCTTC.

This clonotype occurred many times. This chain joins TRBV29-1 and TRBJ1-2; D ambiguous. Germline V gene lookup returns CDR1 SQVTM and CDR2 ANQGSEA. V lost 6 bases, J lost 8 bases, and 19 bases lay in between. CDR3 size: 13 residues. The CDR3: CSVAGYGVEGYTF. The CDR3 nucleotides read TGCAGCGTGGCCGGGTATGGAGTGGAAGGCTACACCTTC.